Sequencing of this T cell receptor beta chain was carried out in a study of T cell repertoires in cytomegalovirus infection. General observations from the study: Predominance within the ex vivo response was attributable to HLA-C-restricted CMV-specific TCR beta clonotypes.

The CDR3 has 13 amino acids. After removal of 0 bases from V and 9 bases from J, the junction contained 6 bases not matched to a gene. The germline gives CDR1 SGHRS, CDR2 YFSETQ. One entry per CDR3 protein results from TCRdb running MiXCR on the reads. The data show 510,000 or so distinct CDR3 sequences, around a quarter seen once. A few counts support this clonotype. The antigen is unknown. The chain uses TRBV5-1 and TRBJ2-7; 7 bases line up with TRBD1. Input material: PBMCs. This clonotype originated in a human donor in good health (CMV status not recorded). Some clones in this sample may be carry-over from other donors' samples. The CDR3 DNA follows: TGCGCCAGCAGCTTGGCCGACAGGGAAGGGCAGTACTTC. It translates to CASSLADREGQYF.